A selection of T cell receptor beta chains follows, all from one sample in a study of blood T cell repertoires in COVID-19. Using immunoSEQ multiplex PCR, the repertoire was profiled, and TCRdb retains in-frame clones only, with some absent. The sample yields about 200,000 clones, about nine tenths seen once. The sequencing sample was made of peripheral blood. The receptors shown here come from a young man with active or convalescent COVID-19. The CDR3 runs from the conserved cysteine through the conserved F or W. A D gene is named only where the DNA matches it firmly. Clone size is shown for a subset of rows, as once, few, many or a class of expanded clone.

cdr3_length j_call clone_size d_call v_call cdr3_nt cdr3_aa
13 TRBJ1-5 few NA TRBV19 TGTGCCAGTAGTATTAGCGGGTATCAGCCCCAGCATTTT CASSISGYQPQHF
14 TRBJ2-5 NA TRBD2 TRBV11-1 TGTGCCAGCAGCTGGGCTAGCGGTGGGGAGACCCAGTACTTC CASSWASGGETQYF
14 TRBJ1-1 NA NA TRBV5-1 TGCGCCAGCAGTACAGGGACTATGAACACTGAAGCTTTCTTT CASSTGTMNTEAFF
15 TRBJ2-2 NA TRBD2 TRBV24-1 TGTGCCACCAGTGGTAGCGGGACCTACACCGGGGAGCTGTTTTTT CATSGSGTYTGELFF
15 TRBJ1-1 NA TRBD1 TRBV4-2 TGTGCCAGCAGCCAAGAAAGGGCAGGGGGGACTGAAGCTTTCTTT CASSQERAGGTEAFF
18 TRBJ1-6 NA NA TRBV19 TGTGCCAGTAGTATAGACTCCCGGGGACACTCCTATAATTCACCCCTCCACTTT CASSIDSRGHSYNSPLHF
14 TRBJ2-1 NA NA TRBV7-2 TGTGCCAGCAGCTTAGATCCAGGGCGAGGTGAGCAGTTCTTC CASSLDPGRGEQFF
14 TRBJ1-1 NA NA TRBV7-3 TGTGCCAGCCTAGCGGGACCCGACGACACTGAAGCTTTCTTT CASLAGPDDTEAFF
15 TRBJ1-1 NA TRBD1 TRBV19 TGTGCCAGTAGTACCGGGACAGTTCCTAACACTGAAGCTTTCTTT CASSTGTVPNTEAFF
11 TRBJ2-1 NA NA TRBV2 TGTGCCAGCAGCGGCTACAATGAGCAGTTCTTC CASSGYNEQFF
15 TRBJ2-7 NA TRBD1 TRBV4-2 TGTGCCAGCAGCCAAGATGAAGGACAGGGGTACGAGCAGTACTTC CASSQDEGQGYEQYF
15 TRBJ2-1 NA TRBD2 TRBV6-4 TGTGCCAGCACCAAACTAGCGGGCGCTAACAATGAGCAGTTCTTC CASTKLAGANNEQFF
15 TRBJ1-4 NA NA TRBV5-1 TGCGCCAGCAGCCCTTACCTCGGGACTAATGAAAAACTGTTTTTT CASSPYLGTNEKLFF
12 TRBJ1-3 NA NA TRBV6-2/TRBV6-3 TGTGCCAGCAGTTACGTGAGGGACACCATATATTTT CASSYVRDTIYF
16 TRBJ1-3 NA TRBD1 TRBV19 TGTGCCAGTAATCCGGACAGGGCTCACTCTGGAAACACCATATATTTT CASNPDRAHSGNTIYF
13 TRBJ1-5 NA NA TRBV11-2 TGTGCCAGCAGCTTAGACGGAGGTCAGCCCCAGCATTTT CASSLDGGQPQHF
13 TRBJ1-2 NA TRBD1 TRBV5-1 TGCGCCAGCAGCTTGAGGACAGGGATGAGCTACACCTTC CASSLRTGMSYTF
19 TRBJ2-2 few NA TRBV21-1 TGTGCCAGCAGCAAAGTCGTTCTAGCGGGAGGATGGAACACCGGGGAGCTGTTTTTT CASSKVVLAGGWNTGELFF
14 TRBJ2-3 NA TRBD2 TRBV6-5 TGTGCCAGCAGTCGAACCCGGGGGGGGGATACGCAGTATTTT CASSRTRGGDTQYF
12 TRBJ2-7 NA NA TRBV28 TGTGCCAGCAGTACGACAGTTTACGAGCAGTACTTC CASSTTVYEQYF
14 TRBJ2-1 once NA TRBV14 TGTGCCAGCAGCCAAGTTAGTAGCGGCAATGAGCAGTTCTTC CASSQVSSGNEQFF
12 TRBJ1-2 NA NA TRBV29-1 TGCAGCGTTGAAGCAGGGATCTATGGCTACACCTTC CSVEAGIYGYTF
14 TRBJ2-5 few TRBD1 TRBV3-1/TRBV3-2 TGTGCCAGCACTTCGGGACAGGGGCCGGAGACCCAGTACTTC CASTSGQGPETQYF
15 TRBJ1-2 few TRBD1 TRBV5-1 TGCGCCAGCAGCTTGGAGGGACAGGGCCCATATGGCTACACCTTC CASSLEGQGPYGYTF
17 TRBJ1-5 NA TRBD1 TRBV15 TGTGCCACCAGCAGAGCAGGGCAGGGGGTGAGCATTTGGCCCCAGCATTTT CATSRAGQGVSIWPQHF
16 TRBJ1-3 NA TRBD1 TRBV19 TGTGCCAGTAGTCCGGGACAGGGGTCGTTTGGAAACACCATATATTTT CASSPGQGSFGNTIYF
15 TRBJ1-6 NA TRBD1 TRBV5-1 TGCGCCAGCAGCTTAGTTGGGACAGGGACACCACCCCTCCACTTT CASSLVGTGTPPLHF
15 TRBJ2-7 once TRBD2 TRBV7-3 TGTGCCAGCAGCCCCCGGGTAGCGGGAGTCCACGAGCAGTACTTC CASSPRVAGVHEQYF
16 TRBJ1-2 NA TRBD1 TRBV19 TGTGCCAGTAGTATCACAACAGGGGCACACCCCTATGGCTACACCTTC CASSITTGAHPYGYTF
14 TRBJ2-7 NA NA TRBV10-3 TGTGCCATCAGTGCGACTCTGAGCTCCTACGAGCAGTACTTC CAISATLSSYEQYF
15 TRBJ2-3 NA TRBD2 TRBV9 TGTGCCAGCAGCGTAGACAGCGGGAGGTCAGATACGCAGTATTTT CASSVDSGRSDTQYF
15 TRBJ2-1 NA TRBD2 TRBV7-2 TGTGCCAGCGTCCGGACTAGCGGGGGTTACAATGAGCAGTTCTTC CASVRTSGGYNEQFF
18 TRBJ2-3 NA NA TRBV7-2 TGTGCCAGCAGCTCCCAGGGCCTGCCCGGAACTAGCACAGATACGCAGTATTTT CASSSQGLPGTSTDTQYF
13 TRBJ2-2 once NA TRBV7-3 TGTGCCAGCAGCACCAGTACCCCCGGGGAGCTGTTTTTT CASSTSTPGELFF
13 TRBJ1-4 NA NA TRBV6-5 TGTGCCAGCAGCAGAGGGAGTAGTGAAAAACTGTTTTTT CASSRGSSEKLFF
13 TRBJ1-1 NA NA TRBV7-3 TGTGCCAGCAGCTTGGAGAGAGCCACTGAAGCTTTCTTT CASSLERATEAFF
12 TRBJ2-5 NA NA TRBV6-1 TGTGCCAGCAGTGAAGGGAGAGAGACCCAGTACTTC CASSEGRETQYF
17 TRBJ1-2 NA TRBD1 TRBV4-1 TGCGCCAGCACCCTAAAGACAGGGACTCCTACTAACTATGGCTACACCTTC CASTLKTGTPTNYGYTF
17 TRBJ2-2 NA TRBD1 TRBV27 TGTGCCAGCAGTTTCCTACCGACAGGGCCCAACACCGGGGAGCTGTTTTTT CASSFLPTGPNTGELFF
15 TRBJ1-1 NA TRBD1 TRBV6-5 TGTGCCAGCAGATCACTTTTTCAGGGGGACACTGAAGCTTTCTTT CASRSLFQGDTEAFF
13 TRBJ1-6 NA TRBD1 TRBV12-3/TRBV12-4 TGTGCCAGCACCCAAGGACAGGGAAGGCCCCTCCACTTT CASTQGQGRPLHF
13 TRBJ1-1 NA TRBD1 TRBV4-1 TGCGCCAGCAGCCAAGCAGGGGGCCTTGAAGCTTTCTTT CASSQAGGLEAFF
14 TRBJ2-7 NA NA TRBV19 TGTGCCAGTAGTATGTCCCGCAGGGAACACGAGCAGTACTTC CASSMSRREHEQYF
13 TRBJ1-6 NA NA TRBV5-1 TGCGCCAGCAGCACGGACAGCCGATCACCCCTCCACTTT CASSTDSRSPLHF
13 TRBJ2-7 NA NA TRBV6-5 TGTGCCAGCAGGCAGGGGGGATCGTACGAGCAGTACTTC CASRQGGSYEQYF
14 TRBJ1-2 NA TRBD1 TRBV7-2 TGTGCCAGCAGCTCCTCGACAGGGTCTAATGGCTACACCTTC CASSSSTGSNGYTF
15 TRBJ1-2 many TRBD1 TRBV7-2 TGTGCCAGCAGCCCATGGACAGGGAGGAACTATGGCTACACCTTC CASSPWTGRNYGYTF
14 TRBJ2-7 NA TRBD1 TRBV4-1 TGCGCCAGCAGAGGGACAGGGCCTACCTACGAGCAGTACTTC CASRGTGPTYEQYF
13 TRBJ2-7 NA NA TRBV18 TGTGCCAGCTCATCGTATCAGGGGAACGAGCAGTACTTC CASSSYQGNEQYF
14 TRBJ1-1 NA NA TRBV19 TGTGCCAGTAGTGCTACAGGGATGAACACTGAAGCTTTCTTT CASSATGMNTEAFF
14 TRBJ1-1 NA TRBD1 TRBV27 TGTGCCAGCAGCGAAAGGACAGGGTACACTGAAGCTTTCTTT CASSERTGYTEAFF
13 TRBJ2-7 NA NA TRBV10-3 TGTGCCATCAGTGCCCAGGGTGAGAGCGAGCAGTACTTC CAISAQGESEQYF
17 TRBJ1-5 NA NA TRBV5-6 TGTGCCAGCAGCTTAGTTCCAAAGGACACGAGGTATCAGCCCCAGCATTTT CASSLVPKDTRYQPQHF
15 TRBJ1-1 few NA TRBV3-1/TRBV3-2 TGTGCCAGCAGCCAAGGGCCAGGGGAGAACACTGAAGCTTTCTTT CASSQGPGENTEAFF
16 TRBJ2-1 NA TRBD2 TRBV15 TGTGCCACCAGCGGATATGGGACTAGCGGGAGAACTGAGCAGTTCTTC CATSGYGTSGRTEQFF
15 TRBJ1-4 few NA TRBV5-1 TGCGCCAGCAGAAGTGGCAACGGGGAAATTGAAAAACTGTTTTTT CASRSGNGEIEKLFF
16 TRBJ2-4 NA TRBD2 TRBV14 TGTGCCAGCAGCCAAGAAGCGGGGGGATTTGGAAACATTCAGTACTTC CASSQEAGGFGNIQYF
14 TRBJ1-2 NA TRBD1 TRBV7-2 TGTGCCAGCAGACCGAGGACAGGGGACTATGGCTACACCTTC CASRPRTGDYGYTF
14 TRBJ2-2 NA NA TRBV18 TGTGCCAGCTCGCCGGACACCAACACCGGGGAGCTGTTTTTT CASSPDTNTGELFF